The 15 T cell receptor beta chains in this list originate from one sample, sequenced in a study of OX40 agonist ivuxolimab in advanced cancers. Sequenced by immunoSEQ multiplex PCR; TCRdb stores in-frame clones only, minus some. The table records around 53,000 clones, roughly 80% of them present only once. The starting material was CD4+ or CD8+ T cells sorted from blood, obtained in a trial of the OX40 agonist ivuxolimab. The receptors shown here come from an adult with an advanced solid tumor such as melanoma, head and neck, liver or kidney cancer.

The chain joins TRBV7-9 to TRBJ1-2; D gene unclear. Germline V gives CDR1 SEHNR, CDR2 FQNEAQ (reference sequence). The CDR3 loop spans 16 amino acids. Trimming took off 3 bases at V and 0 bases at J, with 14 bases between the two ends. CDR3 sequence (DNA): TGTGCCAGCAGCTTTTACAGACTGAACGCTAACTATGGCTACACCTTC. It encodes CASSFYRLNANYGYTF. The full variable domain, with the rest looked up from reference TRBV7-9 and TRBJ1-2, is DTGVSQNPRHKITKRGQNVTFRCDPISEHNRLYWYRQTLGQGPEFLTYFQNEAQLEKSRLLSDRFSAERPKGSFSTLEIQRTEQGDSAMYLCASSFYRLNANYGYTFGSGTRLTVV.

The chain links TRBV7-2 to TRBJ1-4; perhaps TRBD1 as D (5 bases). The CDR3 extends over 13 amino acids. Germline CDR1 and CDR2: SGHTA and FQGNSA. V dropped 5 bases and J dropped 7 bases, with 11 bases sitting between them. CDR3 sequence reads: CASSPRGGEKLFF. The CDR3 bases are TGTGCCAGCAGCCCTCGTGGGGGTGAAAAACTGTTTTTT.

This clone was found a few times. This rearrangement joins TRBV30 to TRBJ1-1; 7 nucleotides line up with TRBD1. Germline V CDR1 and CDR2: GTSNPN, SVGIG (reference sequence). The CDR3 sequence is 11 residues long. Trimming at V came to 2 bases and at J to 10 bases, leaving 4 bases not matched to a gene. The CDR3, as DNA: TGTGCCTGGAGTAACGACAGGGTAGCTTTCTTT. Its protein is CAWSNDRVAFF. Full variable domain (missing parts from reference TRBV30 and TRBJ1-1): SQTIHQWPATLVQPVGSPLSLECTVEGTSNPNLYWYRQAAGRGLQLLFYSVGIGQISSEVPQNLSASRPQDRQFILSSKKLLLSDSGFYLCAWSNDRVAFFGQGTRLTVV.

This clone has a single count. The V and J genes are TRBV10-3 and TRBJ2-1; 7 bases align to TRBD2. J lost 6 bases, V lost 6 bases, and 2 bases had no gene match. The CDR3 length is 12 residues. CDR1 is ENHRY and CDR2 is SYGVKD in the germline V gene. CDR3 in amino acids: CAIRTSRNEQFF. Here the CDR3 DNA reads TGTGCCATCAGGACTAGCCGCAATGAGCAGTTCTTC.

The rearrangement uses TRBV4-1 and TRBJ2-5; a possible D gene is TRBD2 (6 bases). The CDR3 runs to 16 residues. With 3 bases removed from V and 8 bases from J, the gap between germline ends came to 22 bases. In germline, CDR1 is MGHRA, CDR2 YSYEKL. In DNA form, the CDR3 reads TGCGCCAGCAGCCAGGCCTTAGCGGTTTCAAGAGAAACCCAGTACTTC. Encoded protein: CASSQALAVSRETQYF.

The gene calls are TRBV19 and TRBJ1-1; D gene unclear. V was cut by 3 bases and J by 0 bases, with 14 bases left in between. Germline-derived CDR1 and CDR2 are LNHDA and SQIVND (reference sequence). CDR3 length: 16 residues. The DNA for the CDR3 is TGTGCCAGTAGTATTCCCTGGGTTGGGATGAACACTGAAGCTTTCTTT. Amino acids: CASSIPWVGMNTEAFF.

This sequence joins TRBV7-6 and TRBJ1-2; D gene uncertain. The CDR3 has 12 amino acids. The V and J ends lost 5 bases and 7 bases respectively, with 11 bases between them. The germline gives CDR1 SGHVS, CDR2 FNYEAQ. The CDR3 loop reads CASSPISGGYTF. Written as DNA, the CDR3 is TGTGCCAGCAGCCCCATATCCGGTGGCTACACCTTC. Drawing the rest from reference TRBV7-6 and TRBJ1-2, the complete variable domain is GAGVSQSPRYKVTKRGQDVALRCDPISGHVSLYWYRQALGQGPEFLTYFNYEAQQDKSGLPNDRFSAERPEGSISTLTIQRTEQRDSAMYRCASSPISGGYTFGSGTRLTVV.

The V call is TRBV7-9, the J call TRBJ1-1; D remains ambiguous. The V gene lost 0 bases and the J gene lost 4 bases, with 15 bases spanning the gap. The CDR3 spans 16 residues. Germline CDR1 is SEHNR and CDR2 is FQNEAQ (reference sequence). The CDR3 sequence is CASSLALGRTVTEAFF. The CDR3, as DNA: TGTGCCAGCAGCTTAGCGCTGGGCCGGACGGTCACTGAAGCTTTCTTT.

The genes are TRBV19 and TRBJ1-5; D not certain. Germline V lookup: CDR1 LNHDA, CDR2 SQIVND (reference sequence). The CDR3 loop spans 14 amino acids. V was clipped by 3 bases and J by 0 bases, with 6 bases between them. The CDR3 bases are TGTGCCAGTAGTATGAGGATTAGCAATCAGCCCCAGCATTTT. Protein sequence: CASSMRISNQPQHF.

The CDR3 loop reads CASSPQGQKEGYSPLHF. The CDR3 DNA follows: TGTGCCAGCAGCCCCCAGGGGCAGAAAGAGGGGTATTCACCCCTCCACTTT. The rearrangement links TRBV7-9 to TRBJ1-6; possible D gene TRBD1, 6 bases. V shed 5 bases and J shed 8 bases, with 22 bases lying between them. Per the germline V gene, CDR1 is SEHNR and CDR2 is FQNEAQ (reference sequence). This CDR3 comprises 17 residues.

The V and J genes are TRBV30 and TRBJ2-1, with a possible D match to TRBD2 (6 bases). The CDR3 is 16 amino acids. CDR1 GTSNPN and CDR2 SVGIG come from the germline V gene (reference sequence). V lost 3 bases and J lost 4, with 19 bases in between. This CDR3 is CAWSQLGGILYNEQFF. CDR3 in DNA: TGTGCCTGGAGCCAATTGGGCGGGATTCTATACAATGAGCAGTTCTTC.

The genes are TRBV7-6 and TRBJ2-1; TRBD1 matches at 8 bases. This CDR3 has 15 residues. J lost 8 bases, V lost 1 base, and 7 bases had no gene match. Germline V lookup: CDR1 SGHVS, CDR2 FNYEAQ. CDR3 sequence: CASSLGSTGVDEQFF. DNA of the CDR3: TGTGCCAGCAGCTTAGGGTCGACAGGGGTGGATGAGCAGTTCTTC. The entire variable domain, with the rest obtained from reference TRBV7-6 and TRBJ2-1, is as follows: GAGVSQSPRYKVTKRGQDVALRCDPISGHVSLYWYRQALGQGPEFLTYFNYEAQQDKSGLPNDRFSAERPEGSISTLTIQRTEQRDSAMYRCASSLGSTGVDEQFFGPGTRLTVL.

The gene calls are TRBV6-6 and TRBJ1-5; D is perhaps TRBD1 (6 bases). Germline CDR1 is MNHNY and CDR2 is SVGAGI (reference sequence). Trimming removed 6 bases at V and 3 bases at J, with 9 bases between. CDR3 length equals 13 residues. The CDR3 sequence is CASRDRLNQPQHF. Written as DNA, the CDR3 is TGTGCCAGCAGGGACAGACTCAATCAGCCCCAGCATTTT.

The CDR3 DNA reads as TGCAGTGCTAGCAAAGAGACCCAGTACTTC. Amino acids: CSASKETQYF. V and J are TRBV20-1 and TRBJ2-5; D unresolved. Germline values: CDR1 DFQATT, CDR2 SNEGSKA (reference sequence). Trimming stripped 3 bases from V and 3 bases from J, with 2 bases between. This CDR3 spans 10 amino acids.

The V call is TRBV19, the J call TRBJ1-5; possibly TRBD1 for D (6 bases). The CDR3 length is 14 residues. CDR1 and CDR2 (germline): LNHDA, SQIVND (reference sequence). The ends were cut back, 4 bases at V and 4 bases at J, with 11 bases in the middle. The CDR3 is CASSTGVGNQPQHF. The CDR3 DNA is TGTGCCAGTAGTACAGGGGTGGGAAATCAGCCCCAGCATTTT.